This T cell receptor (beta chain) derives from a study of T cell changes during pregnancy in multiple sclerosis. Generated by immunoSEQ multiplex PCR, the TCRdb table keeps only in-frame clones and is missing some. The table records tens of thousands of clones, about 91% of them present only once. With 0 bases removed from V and 6 bases from J, the gap between germline ends came to 12 bases. CDR1 and CDR2 (germline): LGHNA, YNFKEQ. There are 14 residues in the CDR3. Here the sequenced sample was peripheral blood, taken in the second trimester of pregnancy. The gene calls are TRBV4-2 and TRBJ2-7, with D perhaps TRBD2 (6 bases). The sequence was collected from a female donor in good health, enrolled as a control in a pregnancy study. DNA for the CDR3: TGTGCCAGCAGCCAAGAGGACTACGAGTTCGAGCAGTACTTC. It encodes CASSQEDYEFEQYF.